The 28 T cell receptor beta chains listed next were all sequenced from one sample in a study of T cells in Graves' hyperthyroidism and ophthalmopathy. Amplification yielded TCR beta CDR3 regions, with RNA transcripts as the source. An initial round of RT-PCR targeting the TCR CDR3 relied on the HTBI primer set. TCRdb ran MiXCR on the multiplex PCR reads and lists one entry per CDR3 protein. Counted here are approximately 430,000 distinct CDR3 sequences, about 15% occurring once; the ten biggest clones make up approximately 8%. Sequencing input: blood. The origin of the receptors is a woman aged 18-29 years with Graves' hyperthyroidism.

This clonotype was observed a few times. The chain joins TRBV18 to TRBJ1-1; a possible D gene is TRBD1 (5 bases). V was clipped by 4 bases and J by 6 bases, with 18 bases between them. Germline lookup yields CDR1 KGHSH and CDR2 LQKENI. This CDR3 is built from 15 residues. The CDR3 nucleotides are TGTGCCAGCTCACATCGGGACGGGCGAACATCTGAAGCTTTCTTT. Translating it yields CASSHRDGRTSEAFF.

This clonotype was recorded many times. The rearrangement links TRBV6-1 to TRBJ2-2, with 12 bases fitting TRBD1. The V gene's germline CDR1 is MNHNS and CDR2 SASEGT. The junction had 1 base not matched to a gene; V was cut back by 8 bases and J by 6 bases. The CDR3 loop spans 13 amino acids. CDR3 sequence: CASGTGGAGELFF. The CDR3 DNA follows: TGTGCCAGCGGGACAGGGGGCGCCGGGGAGCTGTTTTTT.

The chain carries TRBV12-3 or TRBV12-4 and TRBJ2-3, with 9 bases aligning to TRBD1. The junction had 12 bases not matched to a gene; V was cut back by 7 bases and J by 1 base. This CDR3 is 17 amino acids long. The chain's CDR3 is CASNEVGTGKRTDTQYF. The CDR3 DNA follows: TGTGCCAGCAACGAAGTAGGGACAGGGAAGCGCACAGATACGCAGTATTTT.

As for this clonotype: This may arise from a read error, as a much more abundant clone is one base away. V is TRBV7-3 and J is TRBJ2-2; 11 nucleotides agree with TRBD1. The CDR3 is 14 residues long. Germline V gene sequence: CDR1 SGHTA, CDR2 FQGTGA. CDR3 coding DNA: TGTGCCAGCAGCTTTATGGCCGGGACAGGGGGGCTGTTTTTT. Translation: CASSFMAGTGGLFF.

The sample holds a few counts of this clonotype. The chain combines TRBV7-6 with TRBJ2-4; 10 nucleotides align to TRBD2. The CDR3 length is 15 residues. Germline V gene data show CDR1 as SGHVS and CDR2 as FNYEAQ. Germline trimming cut 2 bases from V and 5 bases from J; bases unmatched to any gene: 3. CDR3 sequence: CASSLSGRAENIQYF. For the CDR3, the DNA is TGTGCCAGCAGCTTAAGCGGGAGGGCCGAAAACATTCAGTACTTC. The whole variable domain, remainder taken from reference TRBV7-6 and TRBJ2-4, is GAGVSQSPRYKVTKRGQDVALRCDPISGHVSLYWYRQALGQGPEFLTYFNYEAQQDKSGLPNDRFSAERPEGSISTLTIQRTEQRDSAMYRCASSLSGRAENIQYFGAGTRLSVL.

This clonotype came up many times. This chain uses TRBV11-2 with TRBJ2-1; no firm D call. The V gene's germline CDR1 is SGHAT and CDR2 FQNNGV. V was trimmed by 5 bases and J by 4 bases, leaving 15 bases between them. The CDR3 sequence is 15 residues long. The CDR3 bases are TGTGCCAGCAGCGACATCCTCGGAGTTTACAATGAGCAGTTCTTC. Residues: CASSDILGVYNEQFF. Full variable domain (remainder filled in from reference TRBV11-2 and TRBJ2-1): EAGVAQSPRYKIIEKRQSVAFWCNPISGHATLYWYQQILGQGPKLLIQFQNNGVVDDSQLPKDRFSAERLKGVDSTLKIQPAKLEDSAVYLCASSDILGVYNEQFFGPGTRLTVL.

This clonotype was observed at least ten times. The chain employs TRBV11-2 and TRBJ2-3, with 7 bases aligning to TRBD1. Trimming cost V 4 bases and J 5 bases; bases outside gene matches: 6. There are 14 residues in the CDR3. Germline values: CDR1 SGHAT, CDR2 FQNNGV. This CDR3 reads CASSYDRAVDTQYF. CDR3 DNA: TGTGCCAGCAGCTACGACAGGGCGGTAGATACGCAGTATTTT.

The sample holds many counts of this clonotype. This chain links TRBV3-1 with TRBJ2-5, with D maybe TRBD1 (5 bases). Germline loops: CDR1 LGHDT, CDR2 YNNKEL (reference sequence). This CDR3 comprises 17 residues. V lost 0 bases and J 1 base, leaving 15 bases between the germline ends. The CDR3 sequence: CASSQERGPGVQETQYF. Here the CDR3 DNA reads TGTGCCAGCAGCCAAGAAAGGGGCCCTGGCGTCCAAGAGACCCAGTACTTC.

This clonotype showed up many times. V and J are TRBV29-1 and TRBJ2-1; D possibly corresponds to TRBD1 (6 bases). CDR1 SQVTM and CDR2 ANQGSEA come from the germline V gene. Trimming removed 5 bases at V and 8 bases at J, with 10 bases between. This CDR3 comprises 11 residues. The CDR3 sequence: CSVIRGHEQFF. The CDR3 DNA reads as TGCAGCGTTATCAGGGGCCATGAGCAGTTCTTC.

In this sample, this clonotype turned up a few times. The rearrangement uses TRBV28 and TRBJ2-3; 8 nucleotides match TRBD2. Per germline, CDR1 MDHEN and CDR2 SYDVKM. The CDR3 spans 15 residues. V lost 6 bases, J lost 4 bases, and 9 bases stayed unmatched. This chain's CDR3 is CASRPPGGPSDTQYF. CDR3 nucleotide sequence: TGTGCCAGCAGGCCCCCGGGGGGGCCTTCAGATACGCAGTATTTT.

This clonotype appeared many times. The chain couples TRBV20-1 to TRBJ1-3; D might be TRBD1 (6 bases). The CDR3 totals 15 residues. V was trimmed by 3 bases and J by 0 bases, leaving 12 bases between them. Germline V lookup: CDR1 DFQATT, CDR2 SNEGSKA (reference sequence). The CDR3 bases are TGCAGTGCTAGGCGAACAGGGTCCTCTGGAAACACCATATATTTT. Amino acids: CSARRTGSSGNTIYF.

Remarks on this clonotype: A much larger clone sits a single nucleotide away, making a read error possible. This chain connects TRBV2 to TRBJ1-6; possibly TRBD1 for D (6 bases). Germline CDR1 and CDR2: SNHLY and FYNNEI. The CDR3 totals 15 residues. The CDR3 bases are TGTGCCAGCAGCGGGGGGGGGCAAAGAAATTCACTCCTCCACTTT. The encoded protein is CASSGGGQRNSLLHF.

This clonotype was picked up a small number of times. The genes are TRBV6-1 and TRBJ1-4; D unclear. CDR1 and CDR2 (germline): MNHNS, SASEGT. The length of the CDR3 is 13 residues. Trimming left V 7 bases short and J 4 bases short, with 10 bases between. The CDR3, as DNA: TGTGCCAGCATGTGGAGGGTTAATGAAAAACTGTTTTTT. Its translation: CASMWRVNEKLFF.

Ten or more counts support this clonotype. The rearrangement joins TRBV12-3 or TRBV12-4 to TRBJ2-3, with D possibly being TRBD2 (8 bases). The CDR3 is 19 residues long. The V end was cut by 6 bases, the J end by 5 bases, with 30 bases between. The CDR3 sequence: CASSAGQSRSKAGGDTQYF. DNA for the CDR3: TGTGCCAGCAGCGCGGGACAGTCAAGGTCCAAGGCGGGGGGAGATACGCAGTATTTT.

This clonotype was seen repeatedly, ten times or more. This sequence joins TRBV5-1 and TRBJ2-3; D not certain. V gave up 1 base and J gave up 2 bases, with 11 bases separating them. This CDR3 region has 15 residues. Germline CDR1 and CDR2: SGHRS and YFSETQ. The CDR3 nucleotides are TGCGCCAGCAGCTTGCGGACCCCCGACACAGATACGCAGTATTTT. Translation: CASSLRTPDTDTQYF.

Comment on this clonotype: A much larger clone differs from this one at a single base, so this may be a read error. V and J are TRBV19 and TRBJ1-2; D is possibly TRBD1 (6 bases). Germline V gene lookup returns CDR1 LNHDA and CDR2 SQIVND (reference sequence). V was trimmed by 11 bases and J by 2 bases, leaving 18 bases between them. This CDR3 region has 14 residues. This CDR3 is CAGTPGRGNYGYTF. CDR3 nucleotide sequence: TGTGCCGGTACCCCGGGGAGGGGGAACTATGGCTACACCTTC.

DNA of the CDR3: TGCAGCGTTGGGTCGGTTGTAGGAGAGACCCAGTACTTC. Encoded protein: CSVGSVVGETQYF. The chain carries TRBV29-1 and TRBJ2-5; D unclear. This CDR3 has 13 amino acids. V was pared by 4 bases and J by 4 bases, with 13 bases between. Germline assignment: CDR1 SQVTM and CDR2 ANQGSEA.

In this sample, this clonotype turned up many times. The chain employs TRBV20-1 and TRBJ1-1; TRBD1 might be the D (5 bases). The V and J ends lost 3 bases and 8 bases respectively, with 13 bases between them. The CDR3 is 12 amino acids. Germline V gene lookup returns CDR1 DFQATT and CDR2 SNEGSKA (reference sequence). The CDR3 reads CSARREGTEAFF. The CDR3 DNA sequence: TGCAGTGCTAGGAGGGAGGGGACCGAAGCTTTCTTT.

A few counts support this clonotype. The gene calls are TRBV7-6 and TRBJ2-1; D not certain. The CDR3 consists of 15 residues. The V end was cut by 3 bases, the J end by 8 bases, with 17 bases between. In germline, CDR1 is SGHVS, CDR2 FNYEAQ. The CDR3 bases are TGTGCCAGCAGCTTTGGCGGACCTCTTGGAGATGAGCAGTTCTTC. It encodes CASSFGGPLGDEQFF. The variable domain in full, with the rest retrieved from reference TRBV7-6 and TRBJ2-1, is GAGVSQSPRYKVTKRGQDVALRCDPISGHVSLYWYRQALGQGPEFLTYFNYEAQQDKSGLPNDRFSAERPEGSISTLTIQRTEQRDSAMYRCASSFGGPLGDEQFFGPGTRLTVL.

This clonotype occurred many times. The chain is built from TRBV12-3 or TRBV12-4 and TRBJ1-1; D unresolved. V was pared by 0 bases and J by 5 bases, with 10 bases between. This CDR3 comprises 14 residues. The CDR3 loop reads CASSLARRGTEAFF. CDR3 in DNA: TGTGCCAGCAGTTTAGCGCGTCGAGGAACTGAAGCTTTCTTT.

This clonotype was recorded many times. The chain combines TRBV6-1 with TRBJ2-1; weak D call: TRBD1 (6 bases). Per the germline V gene, CDR1 is MNHNS and CDR2 is SASEGT. V gave up 5 bases and J gave up 7 bases, with 9 bases separating them. CDR3 length: 12 residues. CDR3 nucleotides: TGTGCCAGCAGTCTGACAGGTAATGAGCAGTTCTTC. Protein sequence: CASSLTGNEQFF.

To note about this clonotype: A single base separates this from a much larger clone, so it may be a read error. The V and J genes are TRBV4-1 and TRBJ2-7; 8 positions agree with TRBD2. Per germline, CDR1 MGHRA and CDR2 YSYEKL. This CDR3 has 15 amino acids. CDR3 sequence: CASSQTGGNLYDQYF. CDR3 DNA: TGCGCCAGCAGCCAAACGGGGGGGAACCTCTACGATCAGTACTTC.

This clonotype was seen a few times. The chain couples TRBV7-2 to TRBJ2-6; 9 bases fit TRBD1. V lost 4 bases to trimming and J lost 12 bases; unmatched junction nucleotides: 4. This CDR3 has 13 amino acids. Germline CDR1 and CDR2: SGHTA and FQGNSA. CDR3 nucleotides: TGTGCCAGCAGCTCGACAGGGGGTGGCGTCCTGACTTTC. Amino acid sequence: CASSSTGGGVLTF.

The sample holds many counts of this clonotype. V gene TRBV5-4 combines with J gene TRBJ2-1; 7 bases are a match to TRBD2. This CDR3 is 20 amino acids long. J lost 5 bases, V lost 0 bases, and 20 bases had no gene match. In germline, CDR1 is SGHNT, CDR2 YYREEE (reference sequence). The CDR3 DNA reads TGTGCCAGCAGCTTGGTCCCGGATTGGCTAGCGGACGTTGGGGACAATGAGCAGTTCTTC. Translation: CASSLVPDWLADVGDNEQFF.

This clonotype was counted at least ten times. This chain connects TRBV20-1 to TRBJ2-1; TRBD2 is a possible D gene (6 bases). V lost 4 bases and J 6 bases, leaving 19 bases between the germline ends. The CDR3 spans 15 residues. From germline, CDR1 is DFQATT and CDR2 SNEGSKA (reference sequence). The CDR3 spells CSANDLRDSINEQFF. The CDR3 coding sequence is TGCAGTGCTAACGACCTTCGGGACTCTATCAATGAGCAGTTCTTC.

This clonotype was found many times. The V and J genes are TRBV11-2 and TRBJ2-7; 8 bases are shared with TRBD1. The CDR3 totals 15 residues. With V trimmed by 5 bases and J by 6 bases, 12 bases remained unmatched. CDR1 SGHAT and CDR2 FQNNGV come from the germline V gene. The DNA of the CDR3 is TGTGCCAGCAGCCCTGCGACAGGGGATTTAGGCGAGCAGTACTTC. Encoded protein: CASSPATGDLGEQYF.

This clonotype was observed at least ten times. This chain uses TRBV3-1 with TRBJ2-1; a possible D gene is TRBD1 (6 bases). The CDR3 has 15 amino acids. The germline gives CDR1 LGHDT, CDR2 YNNKEL (reference sequence). Trimming removed 0 bases from V and 9 bases from J, with 15 bases in between. CDR3 amino acids: CASSQDPQGGGEQFF. CDR3 nucleotides: TGTGCCAGCAGCCAAGATCCACAGGGCGGTGGTGAGCAGTTCTTC.

To note about this clonotype: A much larger clone differs by one base, so this may be a read error. The chain uses TRBV6-2 or TRBV6-3 and TRBJ2-5; no firm D call. From germline, CDR1 is MNHEY and CDR2 SVGEGT. The CDR3 extends over 13 amino acids. Trimming cost V 6 bases and J 6 bases, with 14 bases left between them. The CDR3 sequence is CASSKNWLKTQYF. Written as DNA, the CDR3 is TGTGCCAGCAGCAAAAACTGGCTGAAGACCCAGTACTTC.